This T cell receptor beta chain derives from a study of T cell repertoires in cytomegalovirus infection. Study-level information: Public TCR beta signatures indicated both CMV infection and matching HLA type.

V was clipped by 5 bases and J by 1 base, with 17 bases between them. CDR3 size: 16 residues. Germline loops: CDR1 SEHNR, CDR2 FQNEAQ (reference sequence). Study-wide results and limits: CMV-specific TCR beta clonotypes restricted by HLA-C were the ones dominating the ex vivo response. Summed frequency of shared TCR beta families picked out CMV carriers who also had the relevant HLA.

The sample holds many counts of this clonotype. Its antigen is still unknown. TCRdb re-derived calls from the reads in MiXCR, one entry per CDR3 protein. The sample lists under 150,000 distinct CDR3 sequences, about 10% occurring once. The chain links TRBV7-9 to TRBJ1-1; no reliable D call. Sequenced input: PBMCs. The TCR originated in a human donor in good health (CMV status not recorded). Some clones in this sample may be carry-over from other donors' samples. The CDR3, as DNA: TGTGCCAGCAGCCCCCGGCTCGGGTATACGAACACTGAAGCTTTCTTT. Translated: CASSPRLGYTNTEAFF.